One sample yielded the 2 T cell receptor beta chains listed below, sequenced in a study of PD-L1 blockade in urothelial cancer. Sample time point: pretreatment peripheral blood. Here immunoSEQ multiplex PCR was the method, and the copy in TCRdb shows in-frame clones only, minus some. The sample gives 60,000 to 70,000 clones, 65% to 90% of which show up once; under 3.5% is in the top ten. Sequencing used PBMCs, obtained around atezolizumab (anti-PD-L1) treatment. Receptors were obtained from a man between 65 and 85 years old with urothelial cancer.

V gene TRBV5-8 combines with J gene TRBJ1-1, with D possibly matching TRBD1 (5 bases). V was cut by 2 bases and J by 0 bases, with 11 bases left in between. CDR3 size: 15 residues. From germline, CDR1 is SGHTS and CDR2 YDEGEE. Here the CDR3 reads CASSFEAGLNTEAFF. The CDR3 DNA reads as TGTGCCAGCAGCTTTGAAGCAGGGTTGAACACTGAAGCTTTCTTT.

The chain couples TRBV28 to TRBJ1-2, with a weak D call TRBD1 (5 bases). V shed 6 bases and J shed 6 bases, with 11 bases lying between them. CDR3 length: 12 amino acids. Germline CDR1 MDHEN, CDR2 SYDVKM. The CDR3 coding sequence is TGTGCCAGCAGCCGGGGGAGGAATGGCTACACCTTC. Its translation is CASSRGRNGYTF.